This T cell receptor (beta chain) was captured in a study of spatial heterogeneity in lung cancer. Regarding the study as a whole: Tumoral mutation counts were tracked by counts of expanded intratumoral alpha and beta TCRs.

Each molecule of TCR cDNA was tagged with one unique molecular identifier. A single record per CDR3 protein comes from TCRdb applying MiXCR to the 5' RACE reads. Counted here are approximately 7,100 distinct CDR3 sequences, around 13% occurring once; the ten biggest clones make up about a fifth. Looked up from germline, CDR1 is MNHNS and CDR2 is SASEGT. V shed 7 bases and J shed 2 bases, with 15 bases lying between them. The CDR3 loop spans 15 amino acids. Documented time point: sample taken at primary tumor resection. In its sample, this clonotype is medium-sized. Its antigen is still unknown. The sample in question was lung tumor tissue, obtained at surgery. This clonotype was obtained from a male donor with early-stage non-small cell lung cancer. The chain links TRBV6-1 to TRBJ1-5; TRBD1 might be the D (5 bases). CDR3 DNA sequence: TGTGCCAGCACCCCGGCGGGGGGGGGCAATCAGCCCCAGCATTTT. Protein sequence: CASTPAGGGNQPQHF.